The 20 T cell receptor beta chains below come from one sample, sequenced in a study of blood T cell repertoires in COVID-19. TCRdb's table, derived via immunoSEQ multiplex PCR, lists solely in-frame clones and lacks some. There are about 54,000 clones in the sample; about 85% occur only once, and 2.6% lies in the top ten. The source material was peripheral blood. These receptors were taken from a middle-aged man with acute or convalescent COVID-19.

The gene calls are TRBV10-3 and TRBJ2-7, with 7 bases lining up with TRBD2. The V and J ends lost 0 bases and 5 bases, in that order; junction bases with no gene match: 13. There are 17 residues in the CDR3. Germline values: CDR1 ENHRY, CDR2 SYGVKD. As DNA, the CDR3 is TGTGCCATCAGTGAGTCGGGGAGAACGGGGGGTTTAGACGAGCAGTACTTC. It encodes CAISESGRTGGLDEQYF.

This CDR3 is CASSLGDRRIYEQYF. The CDR3 bases are TGTGCCAGCAGCTTAGGTGACAGGCGCATCTACGAGCAGTACTTC. V usage is TRBV13 and J usage is TRBJ2-7, with a weak D call TRBD1 (6 bases). V was shortened by 0 bases and J by 3 bases, with 12 bases between the two germline ends. This CDR3 is built from 15 residues. Germline loops: CDR1 PRHDT, CDR2 FYEKMQ (reference sequence).

This clone appeared once. The gene calls are TRBV5-1 and TRBJ2-3; 8 bases fit TRBD2. Germline lookup yields CDR1 SGHRS and CDR2 YFSETQ. The V and J ends lost 0 bases and 0 bases, in that order; junction bases with no gene match: 12. The CDR3 consists of 19 residues. CDR3 residues: CASSLDAISLAGSTDTQYF. In nucleotides, the CDR3 is TGCGCCAGCAGCTTGGATGCTATTAGCTTAGCGGGGAGCACAGATACGCAGTATTTT.

CDR3 DNA: TGTGCCAGCAGCTTTGAGACAGGGGGTCTATATACGCAGTATTTT. This translates into CASSFETGGLYTQYF. V usage is TRBV11-2 and J usage is TRBJ2-3; 9 nucleotides match TRBD1. Germline CDR1 and CDR2: SGHAT and FQNNGV. Trimming took 3 bases from V and 7 from J; bases not matched to a gene: 8. The CDR3 totals 15 residues.

The chain employs TRBV11-1 and TRBJ2-6; TRBD2 matches 8 bases. Germline assignment: CDR1 SGHAT and CDR2 FQDESV (reference sequence). This CDR3 spans 16 amino acids. V dropped 4 bases and J dropped 4; count of bases not matched to a gene: 6. CDR3: CASSSPGGRGANVLTF. The DNA for the CDR3 is TGTGCCAGCAGCTCCCCGGGAGGGCGCGGGGCCAACGTCCTGACTTTC.

This rearrangement joins TRBV18 to TRBJ2-5; D is undetermined. Trimming took 6 bases from V and 1 from J, leaving 15 bases between them. The CDR3 runs to 15 residues. Germline V gene lookup returns CDR1 KGHSH and CDR2 LQKENI. The CDR3 protein is CASSPTRQPQETQYF. In DNA, the CDR3 is TGTGCCAGCTCTCCAACAAGACAACCCCAAGAGACCCAGTACTTC.

The V and J genes are TRBV29-1 and TRBJ1-1; a weak D match, TRBD1 (6 bases). The CDR3 has 13 amino acids. V gave up 4 bases and J gave up 4 bases, with 13 bases separating them. Germline V gives CDR1 SQVTM, CDR2 ANQGSEA. CDR3 in DNA: TGCAGCGTTGGAGGACAGTTCTCCACTGAAGCTTTCTTT. Its translation: CSVGGQFSTEAFF. The full variable domain, completed using reference TRBV29-1 and TRBJ1-1, is SAVISQKPSRDICQRGTSLTIQCQVDSQVTMMFWYRQQPGQSLTLIATANQGSEATYESGFVIDKFPISRPNLTFSTLTVSNMSPEDSSIYLCSVGGQFSTEAFFGQGTRLTVV.

J is TRBJ2-3 and V is TRBV7-9; 12 bases fit TRBD2. This CDR3 region has 17 residues. Trimming removed 4 bases from V and 2 bases from J; junction bases left unmatched: 7. Germline V CDR1 and CDR2: SEHNR, FQNEAQ (reference sequence). The CDR3 DNA reads TGTGCCAGCAGCTCCCCTGGACTAGCGGGAATCACAGATACGCAGTATTTT. This codes for CASSSPGLAGITDTQYF.

The chain combines TRBV24-1 with TRBJ2-5; a possible D gene is TRBD2 (7 bases). The CDR3 totals 16 residues. Germline-derived CDR1 and CDR2 are KGHDR and SFDVKD. V lost 3 bases and J 1 base, leaving 14 bases between the germline ends. The CDR3 coding sequence is TGTGCCACCAGTGATAGGGGGGGAGGTGTCCAAGAGACCCAGTACTTC. Its translation is CATSDRGGGVQETQYF.

The rearrangement links TRBV5-8 to TRBJ1-4; D might be TRBD1 (5 bases). Trimming left V 0 bases short and J 8 bases short, with 17 bases between. CDR3 length equals 16 residues. Germline V gene sequence: CDR1 SGHTS, CDR2 YDEGEE. The CDR3 loop is CASSLDPVRAGEKLFF. For the CDR3, the DNA is TGTGCCAGCAGCTTGGACCCCGTCCGGGCAGGGGAAAAACTGTTTTTT.

The V call is TRBV19, the J call TRBJ2-1; tentative D call: TRBD1 (6 bases). Germline assignment: CDR1 LNHDA and CDR2 SQIVND (reference sequence). The CDR3 covers 16 residues. Trimming left V 0 bases short and J 4 bases short, with 13 bases between. DNA for the CDR3: TGTGCCAGTAGTATAGAGGAAACAGGGTTTTACAATGAGCAGTTCTTC. Its translation: CASSIEETGFYNEQFF.

The gene calls are TRBV24-1 and TRBJ1-1, with 10 nucleotides matching TRBD1. From germline, CDR1 is KGHDR and CDR2 SFDVKD. CDR3 length: 15 amino acids. The V gene end was trimmed by 3 bases and the J gene end by 8 bases; junction bases not matched to a gene: 8. The CDR3 loop is CATSDIRDRGREAFF. The DNA of the CDR3 is TGTGCCACCAGTGATATACGGGACAGGGGCAGGGAAGCTTTCTTT.

The J gene is TRBJ2-3, the V gene TRBV27; 8 positions match TRBD2. Germline values: CDR1 MNHEY, CDR2 SMNVEV (reference sequence). The junction had 15 bases not matched to a gene; V was cut back by 3 bases and J by 1 base. CDR3 size: 19 residues. The CDR3, as DNA: TGTGCCAGCAGTTTCGCACTAGCGGTTCCTATCCGGGGCACAGATACGCAGTATTTT. As protein: CASSFALAVPIRGTDTQYF.

This clone was found once. The chain recombines TRBV2 with TRBJ1-2; 7 nucleotides agree with TRBD1. Germline CDR1 reads SNHLY; CDR2 reads FYNNEI. The CDR3 contains 13 residues. J lost 4 bases, V lost 6 bases, and 5 bases had no gene match. CDR3 region: CASRGDSVYGYTF. CDR3 bases: TGTGCCAGCAGGGGGGACAGCGTCTATGGCTACACCTTC.

By share, this clone ranks as medium-sized. V is TRBV5-4 and J is TRBJ2-2, with D perhaps TRBD2 (5 bases). Trimming cost V 5 bases and J 5 bases, with 10 bases left between them. In germline, CDR1 is SGHNT, CDR2 YYREEE (reference sequence). The CDR3 has 13 amino acids. CDR3 in DNA: TGTGCCAGCAGTGAGGGAGTGACCGGGGAGCTGTTTTTT. Translation gives CASSEGVTGELFF.

V is TRBV2 and J is TRBJ2-3, with TRBD1 matching over 7 bases. This CDR3 is 15 amino acids long. Germline CDR1 SNHLY, CDR2 FYNNEI. J lost 2 bases, V lost 6 bases, and 8 bases had no gene match. This CDR3 is CASRLRDSHTDTQYF. CDR3 coding DNA: TGTGCCAGCAGGCTCAGGGACAGCCACACAGATACGCAGTATTTT.

The chain has TRBV29-1 and TRBJ2-7; possibly TRBD1 for D (6 bases). Looked up from germline, CDR1 is SQVTM and CDR2 is ANQGSEA. The CDR3 runs 13 residues. V lost 4 bases and J lost 5, with 15 bases in between. The CDR3 sequence: CSVGFRGRNEQYF. CDR3 nucleotides: TGCAGCGTTGGGTTCAGGGGTCGTAACGAGCAGTACTTC.

The chain recombines TRBV18 with TRBJ2-2, with D possibly being TRBD2 (5 bases). Between the trimmed V and J ends, which lost 8 bases and 0 bases, there was a span of 10 bases. Germline V gene sequence: CDR1 KGHSH, CDR2 LQKENI. The CDR3 is 14 residues long. The CDR3, as DNA: TGTGCCAGCAACCTAGCTGCGAACACCGGGGAGCTGTTTTTT. Protein: CASNLAANTGELFF.

The gene calls are TRBV10-3 and TRBJ2-7; tentative D call: TRBD1 (5 bases). V lost 7 bases and J 6 bases, leaving 13 bases between the germline ends. CDR3 length: 12 residues. Germline loops: CDR1 ENHRY, CDR2 SYGVKD. The CDR3 protein is CAIKDTLREQYF. The DNA of the CDR3 is TGTGCCATCAAGGACACCCTTCGCGAGCAGTACTTC.

CDR3 region: CASSEGISDTGELFF. The CDR3 DNA reads as TGTGCCAGCAGTGAAGGTATTAGCGACACCGGGGAGCTGTTTTTT. The genes are TRBV6-1 and TRBJ2-2, with TRBD2 as a possible D gene (5 bases). V lost 1 base, J lost 3 bases, and 9 bases lay in between. This CDR3 contains 15 residues. The germline CDR1 and CDR2 sequences are MNHNS and SASEGT.